Included here is one T cell receptor (beta chain) sequence, with context. The data were taken from a study of blood T cell repertoires in COVID-19. Here immunoSEQ multiplex PCR was the method, and the copy in TCRdb shows in-frame clones only, minus some. Of over 60,000 clones listed, 75% to 90% were seen once; the top ten hold about 4.9%. The receptor comes from a woman aged 45 to 65 with active COVID-19. Input material: peripheral blood.

The CDR3 loop is CAISERGGNEKLFF. As DNA, the CDR3 is TGTGCCATCAGTGAGAGGGGAGGTAATGAAAAACTGTTTTTT. The chain uses TRBV10-3 and TRBJ1-4; D possibly corresponds to TRBD1 (5 bases). CDR1 and CDR2 from the germline V gene are ENHRY and SYGVKD. This CDR3 comprises 14 residues. Between the trimmed V and J ends, which lost 2 bases and 4 bases, there was a span of 8 bases.